These T cell receptor beta chains were read from a single sample in a study of T-cell memory formation after mild COVID-19. One entry per CDR3 protein results from TCRdb running MiXCR on the 5' RACE reads. The sample lists tens of thousands of distinct CDR3 sequences, 12% seen once, with around 25% in the top ten. Input material: PBMCs or a T cell subset sorted from them (not recorded which). These receptors were obtained from a man between 18 and 35 years old who had mild COVID-19 (a few samples of this study predate the infection). Cell type and time point are not known. CDR3s include the opening cysteine and the closing phenylalanine or tryptophan. D genes are given only for firm matches. Not every row has a clone size; where given, it reads once, few, many or a size class.

>NA|NA|TRBV7-3|TRBJ1-1
TGTGCCAGCAGCCCCGGAAGCCACACTGAAGCTTTCTTT
CASSPGSHTEAFF
>NA|many|TRBV5-1|TRBJ2-3
TGCGCCAGCAGCTTGTTGGGGCTAGAGATGGGACTCACAGATACGCAGTATTTT
CASSLLGLEMGLTDTQYF
>NA|NA|TRBV7-2|TRBJ1-5
TGTGCCAGCAGCTTAGGGCCCAGGCCACAGCATTTT
CASSLGPRPQHF
>NA|few|TRBV5-6|TRBJ1-2
TGTGCCAGCAGCTTGCCGGGCAGAACCATATCCAACTATGGCTACACCTTC
CASSLPGRTISNYGYTF
>TRBD1|few|TRBV20-1|TRBJ1-1
TGCAGTGCTCTGGATGACAGGGCCCCGAACACTGAAGCTTTCTTT
CSALDDRAPNTEAFF
>NA|many|TRBV7-9|TRBJ2-3
TGTGCCAGCAGCTTAAACAGGCAGCCTAGCACAGATACGCAGTATTTT
CASSLNRQPSTDTQYF
>NA|few|TRBV28|TRBJ2-3
TGTGCCAGCAGTTTTCAGGGAGCGGTCACAGATACGCAGTATTTT
CASSFQGAVTDTQYF
>TRBD1|NA|TRBV4-3|TRBJ1-3
TGCGCCAGCAGCCAGGACAGGGGGCTTAACACCATATATTTT
CASSQDRGLNTIYF
>TRBD1|NA|TRBV5-1|TRBJ2-5
TGCGCCAGCAGGGTTACAGGGGTAGAGACCCAGTACTTC
CASRVTGVETQYF
>NA|many|TRBV7-9|TRBJ1-1
TGTGCCAGCAGCTGGGGAATGAACACTGAAGCTTTCTTT
CASSWGMNTEAFF
>NA|many|TRBV25-1|TRBJ2-1
TGTGCCAGCAGTTTACAGGGAAACTCCTACAATGAGCAGTTCTTC
CASSLQGNSYNEQFF
>NA|many|TRBV7-2|TRBJ1-4
TGTGCCAGCAGCCCCCGGCCGTACGCAACTAATGAAAAACTGTTTTTT
CASSPRPYATNEKLFF
>TRBD2|NA|TRBV7-2|TRBJ2-3
TGTGCCAGCAGCATTACTAGCGGTAGCACAGATACGCAGTATTTT
CASSITSGSTDTQYF
>NA|NA|TRBV7-9|TRBJ1-4
TGTGCCAGCAGCTTTAGTGAAAAACTGTTTTTT
CASSFSEKLFF
>NA|many|TRBV20-1|TRBJ1-1
TGCAGTGCTAGACAAACACTGAACACTGAAGCTTTCTTT
CSARQTLNTEAFF
>NA|NA|TRBV20-1|TRBJ1-1
TGCAGTGCCCCGACCCCAACAGGGTTCACTGAAGCTTTCTTT
CSAPTPTGFTEAFF
>NA|NA|TRBV4-2|TRBJ2-2
TGTGCCAGCAGCCAAGAGTCATATGCGTCCCTGAACACCGGGGAGCTGTTTTTT
CASSQESYASLNTGELFF
>NA|NA|TRBV4-2|TRBJ1-6
TGTGCCAGCAGCCAAGAGGACGGGTCGACCCAGTCACCCCTCCACTTT
CASSQEDGSTQSPLHF
>NA|few|TRBV7-2|TRBJ1-4
TGTGCCAGCAGCTTAGGGCAGGGCTCGGGACGGAAACTGTTTTTT
CASSLGQGSGRKLFF
>NA|few|TRBV20-1|TRBJ2-1
TGCAGTGCTTCCGGGGTTCCCTACAATGAGCAGTTCTTC
CSASGVPYNEQFF
>NA|NA|TRBV13|TRBJ1-4
TGTGCCAGCAGCTTAGAGGACGAAGGGAAACTGTTTTTT
CASSLEDEGKLFF
>TRBD2|few|TRBV7-9|TRBJ2-4
TGTGCCAGCAGCTTATCGGGGGGGGCGGAAAACATTCAGTACTTC
CASSLSGGAENIQYF
>NA|few|TRBV3-1|TRBJ1-6
TGTGCCAGCAGCCTAACGGACAAGGGAGGTTCACCCCTCCACTTT
CASSLTDKGGSPLHF
>NA|many|TRBV10-3|TRBJ2-3
TGTGCCATCAGTACTGGGACAACTAGCACAGATACGCAGTATTTT
CAISTGTTSTDTQYF
>TRBD2|NA|TRBV3-1|TRBJ2-5
TGTGCCAGCAGCCGAGAGACTAGCGGGGACCAAGAGACCCAGTACTTC
CASSRETSGDQETQYF
>NA|NA|TRBV25-1|TRBJ1-1
TGTGCCAGCAGCCCCATTCGGGGGCACGACACTGAAGCTTTCTTT
CASSPIRGHDTEAFF